One sample yielded the 28 T cell receptor beta chains listed below, sequenced in a study of liver allograft versus peripheral blood T cells. Turning to the study itself: Hepatic allograft T cell receptor repertoires were evaluated relative to those present in recipients' peripheral blood.

TCRdb redid the calling of the reads with MiXCR, one entry per CDR3 protein. The table includes fewer than 11,000 distinct CDR3 sequences, 15% to 20% detected once. These receptors originate from a human patient who had a liver transplant. Some T cells may be provided by the graft donor.

This clonotype was recorded many times. This sequence joins TRBV7-9 and TRBJ2-1; TRBD2 matches 7 bases. Germline values: CDR1 SEHNR, CDR2 FQNEAQ (reference sequence). There are 19 residues in the CDR3. The V gene end was trimmed by 1 base and the J gene end by 0 bases; junction bases not matched to a gene: 12. CDR3 residues: CASSLGSGGIFSSYNEQFF. CDR3 in DNA: TGTGCCAGCAGCTTAGGATCGGGAGGAATATTTAGCTCCTACAATGAGCAGTTCTTC. Full variable domain (missing parts from reference TRBV7-9 and TRBJ2-1): DTGVSQNPRHKITKRGQNVTFRCDPISEHNRLYWYRQTLGQGPEFLTYFQNEAQLEKSRLLSDRFSAERPKGSFSTLEIQRTEQGDSAMYLCASSLGSGGIFSSYNEQFFGPGTRLTVL.

This chain joins TRBV28 and TRBJ1-4; TRBD1 aligns across 7 bases. J was trimmed by 4 bases and V by 5 bases; bases with no gene match: 4. This CDR3 spans 14 amino acids. The germline CDR1 and CDR2 sequences are MDHEN and SYDVKM. The CDR3 sequence: CASSKTGLNEKLFF. The DNA of the CDR3 is TGTGCCAGCAGTAAGACAGGGCTTAATGAAAAACTGTTTTTT.

The chain couples TRBV19 to TRBJ1-5; 8 bases agree with TRBD1. J gave up 4 bases and V 6 bases, and 8 bases lay outside the gene matches. Germline CDR1 is LNHDA and CDR2 is SQIVND (reference sequence). The CDR3 length is 15 residues. The CDR3 coding sequence is TGTGCCAGTAGGACCGGGACAGGCGAGAATCAGCCCCAGCATTTT. Translation gives CASRTGTGENQPQHF. Combining the CDR3 with reference TRBV19 and TRBJ1-5 gives the whole variable domain DGGITQSPKYLFRKEGQNVTLSCEQNLNHDAMYWYRQDPGQGLRLIYYSQIVNDFQKGDIAEGYSVSREKKESFPLTVTSAQKNPTAFYLCASRTGTGENQPQHFGDGTRLSIL.

This clonotype is classed as medium-sized. This chain uses TRBV30 with TRBJ1-4; maybe TRBD1 (5 bases). The V gene's germline CDR1 is GTSNPN and CDR2 SVGIG (reference sequence). The CDR3 runs to 14 residues. The V gene lost 6 bases and the J gene lost 4 bases, with 15 bases spanning the gap. CDR3 loop: CACGSGTVNEKLFF. The CDR3 nucleotides read TGTGCCTGCGGTTCCGGGACGGTTAATGAAAAACTGTTTTTT.

This clonotype is medium-sized. The rearrangement uses TRBV6-1 and TRBJ1-1; no reliable D call. The germline V gene encodes CDR1 MNHNS and CDR2 SASEGT. The V end lost 7 bases, the J end lost 1 base, and 4 bases lay between the germline ends. The CDR3 runs to 11 residues. The CDR3 sequence is CASNRNTEAFF. The CDR3 DNA reads TGTGCCAGCAACAGGAACACTGAAGCTTTCTTT.

This clonotype was seen more than once but under ten times. This chain uses TRBV30 with TRBJ1-5; no firm D call. The germline gives CDR1 GTSNPN, CDR2 SVGIG (reference sequence). The CDR3 loop spans 13 amino acids. Trimming removed 0 bases from V and 7 bases from J, with 10 bases in between. The CDR3 nucleotides read TGTGCCTGGAGTGTAAGTGGGGAACAGCCCCAGCATTTT. This gives the protein CAWSVSGEQPQHF. The full variable domain, with the rest looked up from reference TRBV30 and TRBJ1-5, is SQTIHQWPATLVQPVGSPLSLECTVEGTSNPNLYWYRQAAGRGLQLLFYSVGIGQISSEVPQNLSASRPQDRQFILSSKKLLLSDSGFYLCAWSVSGEQPQHFGDGTRLSIL.

This clonotype occurred a few times. V and J are TRBV7-9 and TRBJ1-2; D remains ambiguous. V was trimmed by 5 bases and J by 2 bases, leaving 12 bases between them. The germline V gene encodes CDR1 SEHNR and CDR2 FQNEAQ (reference sequence). This CDR3 spans 14 amino acids. CDR3 DNA: TGTGCCAGCAGCCGACGGACGGAAAACTATGGCTACACCTTC. It codes for CASSRRTENYGYTF.

The chain links TRBV20-1 to TRBJ1-5; 7 bases match TRBD1. J was trimmed by 1 base and V by 2 bases; bases with no gene match: 5. The CDR3 loop spans 15 amino acids. Per germline, CDR1 DFQATT and CDR2 SNEGSKA (reference sequence). In DNA form, the CDR3 reads TGCAGTGCTAGAAAACCGGGACAGAGCAATCAGCCCCAGCATTTT. Amino acids: CSARKPGQSNQPQHF.

This clonotype is termed medium-sized. The V call is TRBV5-4, the J call TRBJ2-5, with D possibly TRBD1 on 5 matching bases. The V end was cut by 0 bases, the J end by 5 bases, with 17 bases between. The CDR3 has 16 residues. Germline lookup yields CDR1 SGHNT and CDR2 YYREEE (reference sequence). The CDR3 here is CASSLGTKLKGETQYF. The CDR3 DNA sequence: TGTGCCAGCAGCTTGGGTACCAAACTAAAGGGGGAGACCCAGTACTTC.

V gene TRBV7-9 combines with J gene TRBJ2-7; D possibly matches TRBD1 or TRBD2 (7 bases each). V lost 2 bases and J lost 7, with 12 bases in between. Germline CDR1 reads SEHNR; CDR2 reads FQNEAQ (reference sequence). This CDR3 has 13 amino acids. The CDR3 region has the DNA TGTGCCAGCAGCTTATCGCAGGGGGGGGAGCAGTACTTC. It encodes CASSLSQGGEQYF.

By frequency in the sample, this clonotype is medium-sized. The V call is TRBV18, the J call TRBJ2-5; 7 nucleotides agree with TRBD2. V was clipped by 6 bases and J by 5 bases; unmatched bases: 15. CDR1 is KGHSH, CDR2 LQKENI, per germline. CDR3 length: 16 amino acids. CDR3 DNA: TGTGCCAGCTCGCTCACCGATGGCGGGAGTGGGGAGACCCAGTACTTC. It is translated as CASSLTDGGSGETQYF.

The J gene is TRBJ2-7, the V gene TRBV5-1, with 12 bases identical to TRBD1. This CDR3 is built from 16 residues. V shed 4 bases, J shed 3 bases, and the junction held 8 bases outside the gene matches. Germline V gene data show CDR1 as SGHRS and CDR2 as YFSETQ. CDR3 protein: CASSLAGTGGLYEQYF. The CDR3 nucleotides are TGCGCCAGCAGCCTCGCCGGGACAGGGGGCCTCTACGAGCAGTACTTC.

Worth noting for this clonotype: A much larger clone differs by one base, so this may be a read error. The chain is built from TRBV19 and TRBJ1-5, with 10 bases lining up with TRBD1. CDR1 and CDR2 from the germline V gene are LNHDA and SQIVND (reference sequence). Trimming cost V 7 bases and J 7 bases; bases outside gene matches: 13. CDR3 size: 16 residues. CDR3 amino acids: CASKPSSGQGRQPQHF. The CDR3 region has the DNA TGTGCCAGTAAGCCCTCCTCGGGACAGGGGCGCCAGCCCCAGCATTTT.

By its share, this clonotype is medium-sized. For the CDR3, the DNA is TGTGCCAGCTCACCGCGTCCGAGGGGGGCCAAAAACATTCAGTACTTC. Translated, it gives CASSPRPRGAKNIQYF. V is TRBV18 and J is TRBJ2-4; possibly TRBD1 for D (6 bases). The V and J ends lost 3 bases and 1 base respectively, with 13 bases between them. This CDR3 has 16 residues. Germline V gives CDR1 KGHSH, CDR2 LQKENI.

The gene calls are TRBV12-3 or TRBV12-4 and TRBJ1-5; TRBD1 matches 11 bases. This CDR3 has 15 amino acids. After removal of 7 bases from V and 4 bases from J, the junction contained 6 bases not matched to a gene. CDR3: CASTPDRGRNQPQHF. The DNA for the CDR3 is TGTGCCAGCACTCCGGACAGGGGGCGGAATCAGCCCCAGCATTTT.

Judged by abundance, this clonotype is medium-sized. V is TRBV29-1 and J is TRBJ2-7; 11 bases are a match to TRBD1. From germline, CDR1 is SQVTM and CDR2 ANQGSEA. With V trimmed by 0 bases and J by 3 bases, 7 bases remained unmatched. The CDR3 totals 16 residues. The chain's CDR3 is CSVEDLGTGGDYEQYF. DNA of the CDR3: TGCAGCGTTGAAGATCTGGGGACAGGGGGGGACTACGAGCAGTACTTC.

This clonotype has a handful of counts. This chain uses TRBV11-3 with TRBJ2-5, with D maybe TRBD2 (6 bases). Germline CDR1 is SGHNT and CDR2 is YENEEA. Trimming removed 1 base from V and 4 bases from J, with 13 bases in between. The CDR3 is made up of 15 amino acids. The CDR3 sequence: CASSLGGARGETQYF. The DNA for the CDR3 is TGTGCCAGCAGCTTAGGCGGGGCGCGGGGAGAGACCCAGTACTTC.

This chain links TRBV28 with TRBJ2-1, with 9 bases lining up with TRBD1. Trimming at V came to 6 bases and at J to 2 bases, leaving 5 bases not matched to a gene. The germline gives CDR1 MDHEN, CDR2 SYDVKM. The CDR3 totals 15 residues. In DNA, the CDR3 is TGTGCCAGCAGGTGGCGGGACAGGGCCTACAATGAGCAGTTCTTC. Protein product: CASRWRDRAYNEQFF. Based on the CDR3 plus reference TRBV28 and TRBJ2-1, the full variable domain is DVKVTQSSRYLVKRTGEKVFLECVQDMDHENMFWYRQDPGLGLRLIYFSYDVKMKEKGDIPEGYSVSREKKERFSLILESASTNQTSMYLCASRWRDRAYNEQFFGPGTRLTVL.

The V call is TRBV12-3 or TRBV12-4, the J call TRBJ1-2; D is uncertain. This CDR3 has 13 amino acids. V was cut by 3 bases and J by 4 bases, with 9 bases left in between. The CDR3 region is CASSFGVSYGYTF. CDR3 sequence (DNA): TGTGCCAGCAGTTTCGGGGTCAGCTATGGCTACACCTTC.

J is TRBJ1-3 and V is TRBV9; tentative D call: TRBD1 (5 bases). V lost 3 bases and J 1 base, leaving 11 bases between the germline ends. Germline V gene lookup returns CDR1 SGDLS and CDR2 YYNGEE. There are 15 residues in the CDR3. CDR3 in amino acids: CASSASRGSGNTIYF. CDR3 nucleotide sequence: TGTGCCAGCAGCGCGAGTAGGGGTTCTGGAAACACCATATATTTT.

This clonotype came up a few times. The J gene is TRBJ1-3, the V gene TRBV19, with D possibly being TRBD1 (6 bases). V shed 5 bases and J shed 1 base, with 12 bases lying between them. The CDR3 consists of 15 residues. Germline CDR1 and CDR2: LNHDA and SQIVND (reference sequence). DNA of the CDR3: TGTGCCAGTAGTGCCTACGGGACATCTGGAAACACCATATATTTT. Its translation: CASSAYGTSGNTIYF.

By sample share, this clonotype is medium-sized. CDR3 nucleotide sequence: TGTGCCAGCAGTGAAGCGCTCACGGTCAACTATGGCTACACCTTC. Translating it yields CASSEALTVNYGYTF. The chain couples TRBV6-1 to TRBJ1-2; D uncertain. Per germline, CDR1 MNHNS and CDR2 SASEGT. CDR3 length equals 15 residues. Trimming shortened V by 0 bases and J by 2 bases, and 10 bases separated the two germline ends.

With regard to this clonotype: A clone one base away is much larger, so this may be a read error. The chain joins TRBV19 to TRBJ1-1; D is ambiguous. Germline V lookup: CDR1 LNHDA, CDR2 SQIVND (reference sequence). This CDR3 is built from 13 residues. V dropped 2 bases and J dropped 1 base, with 5 bases sitting between them. CDR3 nucleotides: TGTGCCAGTAGTATAACAGCGAACACTGAAGCTTTCTTT. Protein product: CASSITANTEAFF.

The chain links TRBV28 to TRBJ1-1; D not resolved. Germline CDR1 is MDHEN and CDR2 is SYDVKM. The CDR3 covers 13 residues. V was shortened by 8 bases and J by 4 bases, with 14 bases between the two germline ends. Here the CDR3 reads CASATTLGTEAFF. CDR3 coding DNA: TGTGCCAGCGCAACTACCCTCGGCACTGAAGCTTTCTTT.

This clonotype counts as medium-sized. CDR3 sequence reads: CASSKEQGAYNSPLHF. The CDR3 DNA follows: TGTGCCAGCAGCAAAGAACAGGGGGCTTATAATTCACCCCTCCACTTT. V usage is TRBV5-4 and J usage is TRBJ1-6; 9 positions match TRBD1. CDR3 length: 16 amino acids. The junction had 6 bases not matched to a gene; V was cut back by 4 bases and J by 4 bases. The V gene's germline CDR1 is SGHNT and CDR2 YYREEE (reference sequence).

The V and J genes are TRBV12-3 or TRBV12-4 and TRBJ2-1; 8 bases line up with TRBD2. V lost 5 bases to trimming and J lost 2 bases; unmatched junction nucleotides: 8. The length of the CDR3 is 16 residues. CDR3 DNA: TGTGCCAGCAGTCCCGGACTAGCAGGGGCCTACAATGAGCAGTTCTTC. Its translation: CASSPGLAGAYNEQFF.

The CDR3, as DNA: TGTGCTAGTGGTGCCGGGACTAGCGGTTACAATGAGCAGTTCTTC. This gives the protein CASGAGTSGYNEQFF. This sequence joins TRBV12-5 and TRBJ2-1; 11 bases fit TRBD2. The germline gives CDR1 LGHNT, CDR2 FRNRAP. This CDR3 region has 15 residues. J gave up 4 bases and V 5 bases, and 4 bases lay outside the gene matches.

A few counts support this clonotype. This rearrangement joins TRBV28 to TRBJ1-1; possibly TRBD1 for D (5 bases). V was cut by 3 bases and J by 1 base, with 12 bases left in between. CDR1 MDHEN and CDR2 SYDVKM come from the germline V gene. This CDR3 is 15 amino acids long. The CDR3 here is CASSFFGGSNTEAFF. Here the CDR3 DNA reads TGTGCCAGCAGTTTTTTTGGGGGGTCGAACACTGAAGCTTTCTTT.